This is a list of T cell receptor beta chains from one sample in a study of preoperative IRX-2 immunotherapy in early breast cancer. Sequencing used immunoSEQ multiplex PCR; TCRdb keeps in-frame clones, though not all of them. The table lists fewer than 25,000 clones, around 81% of them singletons, with approximately 1% in the top ten. The source was lymph node tissue, collected after IRX-2 immunotherapy. Every receptor here comes from a human donor with breast cancer. Each CDR3 is given with its conserved first and last residue. The D gene is left open where the match is weak. A clone size is listed for some rows: how often the clone was seen (once, few, many), or a class if it is expanded.

cdr3_nt cdr3_aa d_call clone_size j_call v_call
TGCGCCAGCAGCCCTATGGCGGGGACCTACGAGCAGTACTTC CASSPMAGTYEQYF . once TRBJ2-7 TRBV5-1
TGCAGCGTTGAATGGACTGCGGGAGATACGCAGTATTTT CSVEWTAGDTQYF . . TRBJ2-3 TRBV29-1
TGTGCCAGCAGCGACAGGGGGTTGAATGAGCAGTTCTTC CASSDRGLNEQFF TRBD1 . TRBJ2-1 TRBV6-8
TGTGCCAGCAGCTCGACCATTTCCACAGGTAGCGACGAGCAGTACTTC CASSSTISTGSDEQYF . . TRBJ2-7 TRBV11-3
TGCGCCAGCAGCCAAGGAAGAGCGTTCGGGAACACTAAAGCTTTCTTT CASSQGRAFGNTKAFF . few TRBJ1-1 TRBV1
TGCGCCAGCAGCCCAACAGGGCCTGGGGCCAACGTCCTGACTTTC CASSPTGPGANVLTF . . TRBJ2-6 TRBV1
TGTGCCAGCAGCTTGGCCGGGACAGCAAATGAAAAACTGTTTTTT CASSLAGTANEKLFF TRBD1 . TRBJ1-4 TRBV11-3
TGTGCCAGCAAAACCGGGACAGGGGGGACTGAAGCTTTCTTT CASKTGTGGTEAFF TRBD1 once TRBJ1-1 TRBV7-8
TGTGCCAGCAAGGGGGGGCTCGAACAGCCCCAGCATTTT CASKGGLEQPQHF . . TRBJ1-5 TRBV6-8
TGCGCCAGCAGTGCGTCAGGGGCTGGATACAATGAGCAGTTCTTC CASSASGAGYNEQFF . . TRBJ2-1 TRBV10-2
TGCGCCAGCAGTGATTATCAGGGGGCTAACTATGGCTACACCTTC CASSDYQGANYGYTF TRBD1 . TRBJ1-2 TRBV10-2
TGTGCCAGCATTAAAGACCCTGCAACTAATGAAAAACTGTTTTTT CASIKDPATNEKLFF . . TRBJ1-4 TRBV2
TGTGCCAGCAGGGAGGTAGGTGAGCAGTTCTTC CASREVGEQFF . once TRBJ2-1 TRBV6-7
TGTGCCAGCAGTTTACGTTTTCTTCTAGCGGGAGGTGACGGGGAGCTGTTTTTT CASSLRFLLAGGDGELFF TRBD2 . TRBJ2-2 TRBV28
TGTGCCAGCAGTTTTTCTAGGCAGGGGGGCACTGAAGCTTTCTTT CASSFSRQGGTEAFF TRBD1 . TRBJ1-1 TRBV6-8
TGTGCCAGTACCCTACTCGGGGGAACTAATGAAAAACTGTTTTTT CASTLLGGTNEKLFF . . TRBJ1-4 TRBV19
TGTGCCAGCAGCTCCGGACCCTCCTACGAGCAGTACTTC CASSSGPSYEQYF . . TRBJ2-7 TRBV7-1
TGTGCCAGCAGCTCCTCCGGGACTGGGACCGGGGAGCTGTTTTTT CASSSSGTGTGELFF . . TRBJ2-2 TRBV11-3
TGCGCCAGCAGCTTGGACATGGGGAGACAAGAGACCCAGTACTTC CASSLDMGRQETQYF . . TRBJ2-5 TRBV5-1
TGTGCCAGCTCACCACGGGACGGCAGACAAGAGACCCAGTACTTC CASSPRDGRQETQYF . . TRBJ2-5 TRBV18
TGTGCCAGCAGCAGCGGACAGGGTGGCTACGAGCAGTACTTC CASSSGQGGYEQYF TRBD1 . TRBJ2-7 TRBV28
TGTGCCAGCAGTTCGGGGGGCGCCCATGGCTACACCTTC CASSSGGAHGYTF . . TRBJ1-2 TRBV28
TGTGCCACAGACCCTACCGTCGGTGCCGGAAACACCATATATTTT CATDPTVGAGNTIYF . . TRBJ1-3 TRBV19
TGTGCCTGGAGTGTACGGGGGCTTCAGCCCCAGCATTTT CAWSVRGLQPQHF . . TRBJ1-5 TRBV30
TGTGCCTGGAGTGGCTGGGACGGCTACACCGGGGAGCTGTTTTTT CAWSGWDGYTGELFF . . TRBJ2-2 TRBV30
TGCGCCAGCAGCCAAGCCAGCCTTCGGACCGATTATGGCTACACCTTC CASSQASLRTDYGYTF . . TRBJ1-2 TRBV23-1
TGTGCCAGCAGCGTAACCAGGGGGACAGCGATTGGGACTAATGAAAAACTGTTTTTT CASSVTRGTAIGTNEKLFF TRBD1 . TRBJ1-4 TRBV11-3
TGTGCCAGCTCCCCCGACAGCGCCTACGAGCAGTACTTC CASSPDSAYEQYF . . TRBJ2-7 TRBV18
TGTGCCAGCAGTTACGCAGAACGATACTATGGCTACACCTTC CASSYAERYYGYTF . . TRBJ1-2 TRBV6-8
TGTGCCAGTTATGGACAGGGCATTAACTATGGCTACACCTTC CASYGQGINYGYTF TRBD1 . TRBJ1-2 TRBV19
TGTGCCAGTAGTGGGGGGGACCAAGAGACCCAGTACTTC CASSGGDQETQYF TRBD2 . TRBJ2-5 TRBV19
TGCGCCAGCAGCCAAGACGGTATTTTTAATGAAAAACTGTTTTTT CASSQDGIFNEKLFF . . TRBJ1-4 TRBV4-1
TGTGCCTGGAGTGTACGGGGGGTCTACAATGAGCAGTTCTTC CAWSVRGVYNEQFF TRBD2 . TRBJ2-1 TRBV30
TGTGCCAGCTCACCACGTATCGCGGCAGGGGTTGATACGCAGTATTTT CASSPRIAAGVDTQYF . . TRBJ2-3 TRBV18
TGTGCCAGCAGTTTGGGGGGGAGGTCCTACGAGCAGTACTTC CASSLGGRSYEQYF TRBD2 . TRBJ2-7 TRBV6-8
TGTGCCAGCAGTTCGGCAGGGGCTACGGGTGGCTACACCTTC CASSSAGATGGYTF . . TRBJ1-2 TRBV28
TGTGCCAGTAGTGTCCCCCCAGGACCCCAGTACTTC CASSVPPGPQYF . . TRBJ2-5 TRBV19
TGTGCCAGCAGTTCAGAGGGGGCCTACACCGGGGAGCTGTTTTTT CASSSEGAYTGELFF TRBD1 . TRBJ2-2 TRBV27
TGCGCCAGCAGGGGGGGTCCGACAGGAACCTACGAGCAGTACTTC CASRGGPTGTYEQYF . once TRBJ2-7 TRBV10-2